The clone carrying this T cell receptor (beta chain) was found many times. Using RNA transcripts, the TCR beta CDR3 regions were amplified. RT-PCR in the first round used HTBI primers; a second-round multiplex PCR followed. MiXCR, run by TCRdb on the multiplex PCR reads, gives a single entry per CDR3 protein. This sample has hundreds of thousands of distinct CDR3 sequences; about two fifths occur once, and the top ten carry around 3.3%. This specimen comes from a study of Graves' ophthalmopathy and Graves' hyperthyroidism. V was clipped by 6 bases and J by 7 bases, with 9 bases between them. CDR1 is SNHLY and CDR2 is FYNNEI in the germline V gene. CDR3 length equals 12 residues. Physicians reached a diagnosis by relying on clinical symptoms, serum thyroxine, TRAb, thyroid ultrasound and orbital computed tomography.

This receptor was identified in an adult man with Graves' ophthalmopathy. The sample comprised peripheral blood. V gene TRBV2 combines with J gene TRBJ2-2, with D unclear. The DNA of the CDR3 is TGTGCCAGCAGGGCGGTGGGCGGGGAGCTGTTTTTT. This sequence encodes CASRAVGGELFF.